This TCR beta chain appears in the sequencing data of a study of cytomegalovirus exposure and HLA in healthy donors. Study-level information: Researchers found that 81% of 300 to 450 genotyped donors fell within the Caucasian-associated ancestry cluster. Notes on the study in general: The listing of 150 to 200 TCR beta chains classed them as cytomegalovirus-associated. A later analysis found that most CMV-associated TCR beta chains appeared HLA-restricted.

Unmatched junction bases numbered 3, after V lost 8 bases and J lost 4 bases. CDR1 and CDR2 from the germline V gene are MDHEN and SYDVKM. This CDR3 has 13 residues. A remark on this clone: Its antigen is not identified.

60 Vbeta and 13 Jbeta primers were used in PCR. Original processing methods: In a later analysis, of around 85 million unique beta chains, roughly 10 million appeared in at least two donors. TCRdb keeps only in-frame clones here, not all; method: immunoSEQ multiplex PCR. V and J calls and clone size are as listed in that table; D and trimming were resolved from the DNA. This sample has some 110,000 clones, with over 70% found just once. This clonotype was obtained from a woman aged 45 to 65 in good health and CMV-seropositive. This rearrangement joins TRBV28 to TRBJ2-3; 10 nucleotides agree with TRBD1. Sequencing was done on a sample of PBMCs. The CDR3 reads CASGGQGADTQYF. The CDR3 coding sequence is TGTGCCAGCGGAGGACAGGGGGCAGATACGCAGTATTTT.